Each of the 14 T cell receptor beta chains below was sequenced from the same sample in a study of blood T cell repertoires in COVID-19. Sequencing was performed with immunoSEQ multiplex PCR; in TCRdb, only in-frame clones are kept and a portion is missing. In the table there are about 230,000 clones, 65% to 90% of which are singletons. Sequencing was performed on peripheral blood. These TCRs come from a woman aged 45-65 years with acute or convalescent COVID-19.

The J gene is TRBJ1-6, the V gene TRBV2; TRBD1 aligns across 9 bases. This CDR3 region has 16 residues. Trimming at V came to 4 bases and at J to 9 bases, leaving 10 bases not matched to a gene. Germline CDR1 SNHLY, CDR2 FYNNEI. DNA for the CDR3: TGTGCCAGCAGTGGATGGGACAGGGTGGTTAGTTCACCCCTCCACTTT. As protein: CASSGWDRVVSSPLHF.

In regard to this clone: Other DNA sequences of this sample code for an identical CDR3. The chain joins TRBV7-2 to TRBJ2-1, with TRBD2 matching 9 bases. Trimming at V came to 6 bases and at J to 0 bases, leaving 15 bases not matched to a gene. The CDR3 extends over 19 amino acids. Germline V lookup: CDR1 SGHTA, CDR2 FQGNSA. CDR3 sequence (DNA): TGTGCCAGCAGTCGAACCGGAACTAGCGGGCTGAGCTCCTACAATGAGCAGTTCTTC. Protein product: CASSRTGTSGLSSYNEQFF.

The rearrangement links TRBV7-2 to TRBJ2-5, with D unclear. Germline V gene lookup returns CDR1 SGHTA and CDR2 FQGNSA. The V end was cut by 0 bases, the J end by 4 bases, with 6 bases between. The CDR3 loop spans 13 amino acids. CDR3 residues: CASSLAPGETQYF. The CDR3 bases are TGTGCCAGCAGCTTAGCCCCGGGAGAGACCCAGTACTTC. Drawing the rest from reference TRBV7-2 and TRBJ2-5, the complete variable domain is GAGVSQSPSNKVTEKGKDVELRCDPISGHTALYWYRQSLGQGLEFLIYFQGNSAPDKSGLPSDRFSAERTGGSVSTLTIQRTQQEDSAVYLCASSLAPGETQYFGPGTRLLVL.

The chain employs TRBV28 and TRBJ2-3; 7 bases map to TRBD2. Germline values: CDR1 MDHEN, CDR2 SYDVKM. Trimming at V came to 5 bases and at J to 6 bases, leaving 14 bases not matched to a gene. CDR3 size: 16 residues. The CDR3 DNA reads TGTGCCAGCAGTACGTCCAGGGAGGGCTTTGGGGATACGCAGTATTTT. This translates into CASSTSREGFGDTQYF.

The rearrangement joins TRBV4-1 to TRBJ1-5; D remains unclear. This CDR3 has 17 residues. Germline values: CDR1 MGHRA, CDR2 YSYEKL. V was cut by 1 base and J by 0 bases, with 13 bases left in between. CDR3 residues: CASSQGVAQNSNQPQHF. CDR3 nucleotides: TGCGCCAGCAGCCAAGGGGTGGCACAGAATAGCAATCAGCCCCAGCATTTT.

V gene TRBV28 combines with J gene TRBJ1-2; 9 nucleotides align to TRBD1. Germline loops: CDR1 MDHEN, CDR2 SYDVKM. V lost 5 bases, J lost 4 bases, and 2 bases stayed unmatched. This CDR3 has 13 amino acids. The CDR3 coding sequence is TGTGCCAGCAGTACAGGGGGCACCTATGGCTACACCTTC. This codes for CASSTGGTYGYTF.

The chain couples TRBV4-1 to TRBJ2-7; 9 positions match TRBD1. The CDR3 is made up of 15 amino acids. The germline V gene has CDR1 MGHRA and CDR2 YSYEKL. V gave up 2 bases and J gave up 1 base; unmatched junction bases: 3. The CDR3 here is CASSQSGTGSYEQYF. The CDR3 DNA reads TGCGCCAGCAGCCAAAGTGGGACAGGGTCCTACGAGCAGTACTTC.

V is TRBV6-1 and J is TRBJ2-7; the D is unclear. CDR1 is MNHNS and CDR2 is SASEGT in the germline V gene. V lost 1 base and J 0 bases, leaving 10 bases between the germline ends. The CDR3 totals 15 residues. The CDR3 protein is CASSEGGIPSYEQYF. Here the CDR3 DNA reads TGTGCCAGCAGTGAAGGCGGAATCCCCTCCTACGAGCAGTACTTC.

J is TRBJ2-3 and V is TRBV3-1 (or the pseudogene TRBV3-2), with TRBD2 identical over 7 bases. Germline V lookup: CDR1 LGHDT, CDR2 YNNKEL (reference sequence). CDR3 length equals 15 residues. Germline trimming cut 9 bases from V and 3 bases from J; bases unmatched to any gene: 12. CDR3: CASVMGGSSTDTQYF. The CDR3 DNA reads as TGTGCCAGTGTAATGGGCGGGAGTTCGACAGATACGCAGTATTTT.

The chain combines TRBV7-6 with TRBJ1-2; TRBD1 matches at 7 bases. CDR1 and CDR2 from the germline V gene are SGHVS and FNYEAQ. J lost 3 bases, V lost 4 bases, and 11 bases had no gene match. The CDR3 has 16 amino acids. The DNA for the CDR3 is TGTGCCAGCAGCTGGAGGTCCCGGGACAGCCACTATGGCTACACCTTC. This sequence encodes CASSWRSRDSHYGYTF.

The rearrangement uses TRBV6-1 and TRBJ2-3; 8 bases agree with TRBD2. V lost 3 bases, J lost 3 bases, and 8 bases stayed unmatched. CDR3 length: 16 residues. Germline values: CDR1 MNHNS, CDR2 SASEGT. The CDR3 DNA sequence: TGTGCCAGCAGTGACCTCAGCGGGAGAAGGACAGATACGCAGTATTTT. Translation gives CASSDLSGRRTDTQYF.

The J gene is TRBJ1-5, the V gene TRBV3-1 (or the pseudogene TRBV3-2); tentatively, D is TRBD1 (5 bases). V lost 6 bases and J 7 bases, leaving 13 bases between the germline ends. The CDR3 sequence is 13 residues long. Germline V gives CDR1 LGHDT, CDR2 YNNKEL (reference sequence). The CDR3 here is CASSLGGDQPQHF. In nucleotides, the CDR3 is TGTGCCAGCAGTCTGGGGGGGGACCAGCCCCAGCATTTT.

CDR3 residues: CASSHGGSYEQYF. Here the CDR3 DNA reads TGCGCCAGCAGCCACGGGGGGTCCTACGAGCAGTACTTC. The V call is TRBV4-1, the J call TRBJ2-7; 7 bases agree with TRBD2. The CDR3 sequence is 13 residues long. The junction had 0 bases not matched to a gene; V was cut back by 3 bases and J by 1 base. Germline-derived CDR1 and CDR2 are MGHRA and YSYEKL.

This clone came up a few times. This chain uses TRBV9 with TRBJ1-3, with 9 bases lining up with TRBD1. Germline V lookup: CDR1 SGDLS, CDR2 YYNGEE. Losses at the gene ends were 3 bases for V and 8 bases for J; bases not matched to a gene: 3. CDR3 length: 13 residues. The CDR3 loop is CASSADRGDTIYF. DNA of the CDR3: TGTGCCAGCAGCGCGGACAGGGGCGACACCATATATTTT.